These 17 T cell receptor beta chains share one sample of origin, sequenced in a study of OX40 agonist ivuxolimab in advanced cancers. Repertoires were generated with immunoSEQ multiplex PCR, while TCRdb's copy carries only in-frame clones and drops some. The sample holds about 55,000 clones, roughly nine tenths seen once. Material: CD4+ or CD8+ T cells sorted from blood, obtained in a trial of the OX40 agonist ivuxolimab. These TCRs come from an adult with an advanced solid tumor such as melanoma, head and neck, liver or kidney cancer.

The J gene is TRBJ2-1, the V gene TRBV5-5; no clear D gene. The CDR3 covers 12 residues. Trimming took 2 bases from V and 7 from J, leaving 7 bases between them. Germline CDR1 reads SGHKS; CDR2 reads YYEKEE (reference sequence). The CDR3 nucleotides read TGTGCCAGCAGCTTCCAGCCGAATGAGCAGTTCTTC. It yields the protein CASSFQPNEQFF.

The gene calls are TRBV5-1 and TRBJ1-4, with a possible D match to TRBD1 (5 bases). Trimming stripped 3 bases from V and 6 bases from J, with 12 bases between. Per germline, CDR1 SGHRS and CDR2 YFSETQ. The CDR3 is 14 residues long. The CDR3 sequence: CASSSDLGDEKLFF. CDR3 in DNA: TGCGCCAGCAGCTCGGACCTAGGGGATGAAAAACTGTTTTTT.

The chain combines TRBV10-3 with TRBJ1-5; weak D call: TRBD1 (6 bases). The CDR3 runs 15 residues. V was shortened by 4 bases and J by 6 bases, with 16 bases between the two germline ends. The germline V gene has CDR1 ENHRY and CDR2 SYGVKD. CDR3 amino acids: CAISVDSGGGQPQHF. The CDR3 DNA is TGTGCCATCAGTGTGGACAGTGGGGGGGGTCAGCCCCAGCATTTT.

J is TRBJ2-3 and V is TRBV29-1; D gene ambiguous. The germline V gene encodes CDR1 SQVTM and CDR2 ANQGSEA. The V gene lost 3 bases and the J gene lost 5 bases, with 12 bases spanning the gap. CDR3 length: 13 amino acids. CDR3 protein: CSVDSSLRDTQYF. CDR3 DNA sequence: TGCAGCGTTGATTCCTCCCTGCGAGATACGCAGTATTTT.

The genes are TRBV4-3 and TRBJ2-1; 8 bases agree with TRBD2. CDR1 and CDR2 (germline): LGHNA, YSLEER. The CDR3 length is 15 residues. V shed 0 bases, J shed 8 bases, and the junction held 6 bases outside the gene matches. CDR3 bases: TGCGCCAGCAGCCAAGATCCAGCGGGAGTCGATGAGCAGTTCTTC. This sequence encodes CASSQDPAGVDEQFF.

V is TRBV27 and J is TRBJ2-4; 13 nucleotides align to TRBD2. The J segment lost 3 bases and the V segment lost 5 bases, leaving 4 bases of the junction unmatched. Germline CDR1 MNHEY, CDR2 SMNVEV (reference sequence). The CDR3 extends over 16 amino acids. CDR3 nucleotide sequence: TGTGCCAGCAGTCCCGGGACTAGCGGGATCAAAAACATTCAGTACTTC. It codes for CASSPGTSGIKNIQYF.

This clone was seen only once. V and J are TRBV27 and TRBJ2-2, with 10 bases matching TRBD2. V gave up 6 bases and J gave up 7 bases; unmatched junction bases: 14. Germline loops: CDR1 MNHEY, CDR2 SMNVEV (reference sequence). CDR3 size: 17 residues. The CDR3 DNA follows: TGTGCCAGCAGCCACTTAGCGGGAGGCCTCGGTCGCGGGGAGCTGTTTTTT. Translating it yields CASSHLAGGLGRGELFF.

This clone is a singleton in its sample. The chain joins TRBV19 to TRBJ1-1, with TRBD1 as a possible D gene (6 bases). Germline CDR1 reads LNHDA; CDR2 reads SQIVND (reference sequence). The V gene lost 10 bases and the J gene lost 2 bases, with 17 bases spanning the gap. This CDR3 has 14 residues. CDR3 bases: TGTGCCATTAAGGAGGGGGGAGTTAACACTGAAGCTTTCTTT. Its protein product is CAIKEGGVNTEAFF.

The rearrangement links TRBV4-1 to TRBJ2-7; D is ambiguous. Germline CDR1 MGHRA, CDR2 YSYEKL. The CDR3 is 15 residues long. V lost 2 bases, J lost 4 bases, and 15 bases lay in between. The CDR3 spells CASSQSTVGFYEQYF. DNA of the CDR3: TGCGCCAGCAGCCAATCTACGGTGGGATTTTACGAGCAGTACTTC.

This clone occurred a few times. The final CDR3 position lacks the conserved phenylalanine or tryptophan, pointing to a likely read error. The DNA is left out, because the CDR3 cannot be placed on it with certainty; the CDR3 is given as TCRdb lists it. This chain links TRBV13 with TRBJ2-2. The CDR3 is 10 amino acids long, termini counted. The germline V gene encodes CDR1 PRHDT and CDR2 FYEKMQ (reference sequence). The CDR3 protein is CASSLGDRSI.

The chain employs TRBV10-3 and TRBJ2-1; 10 bases match TRBD1. Germline lookup yields CDR1 ENHRY and CDR2 SYGVKD. Trimming at V came to 9 bases and at J to 6 bases, leaving 5 bases not matched to a gene. The CDR3 is 13 residues long. CDR3 protein: CAIGTGVGNEQFF. As DNA, the CDR3 is TGTGCCATTGGGACAGGGGTTGGCAATGAGCAGTTCTTC.

V and J are TRBV9 and TRBJ2-1; 11 bases align to TRBD2. The V gene's germline CDR1 is SGDLS and CDR2 YYNGEE. V lost 0 bases and J lost 5; bases outside the gene matches: 4. This CDR3 has 16 amino acids. CDR3 protein: CASSVAELAGDNEQFF. DNA for the CDR3: TGTGCCAGCAGCGTAGCTGAACTAGCGGGAGACAATGAGCAGTTCTTC.

This clone came up once. The J gene is TRBJ1-5, the V gene TRBV28, with D unclear. This CDR3 comprises 15 residues. V lost 2 bases and J 5 bases, leaving 13 bases between the germline ends. Germline V gene lookup returns CDR1 MDHEN and CDR2 SYDVKM. The CDR3 DNA is TGTGCCAGCAGTTTAAGAACAGAGGATTATCAGCCCCAGCATTTT. Its translation: CASSLRTEDYQPQHF.

V and J are TRBV27 and TRBJ2-1, with 8 bases lining up with TRBD2. The CDR3 length is 14 residues. The V gene's germline CDR1 is MNHEY and CDR2 SMNVEV (reference sequence). V lost 7 bases, J lost 6 bases, and 8 bases stayed unmatched. CDR3 DNA sequence: TGTGCCAGCACCCACGGTAGCGGGGCCAATGAGCAGTTCTTC. Its protein product is CASTHGSGANEQFF.

This rearrangement joins TRBV5-6 to TRBJ2-1; 9 bases match TRBD2. V lost 2 bases, J lost 3 bases, and 3 bases stayed unmatched. CDR3 length: 15 amino acids. Looked up from germline, CDR1 is SGHDT and CDR2 is YYEEEE. Here the CDR3 DNA reads TGTGCCAGCAGCTTAGCTAGCGGGGTCTACAATGAGCAGTTCTTC. It is translated as CASSLASGVYNEQFF.

CDR3: CASGSAGGGNQPQHF. The CDR3 DNA reads TGTGCCAGCGGTTCCGCGGGAGGAGGAAATCAGCCCCAGCATTTT. V and J are TRBV28 and TRBJ1-5, with D hard to call. CDR3 length: 15 residues. The germline V gene has CDR1 MDHEN and CDR2 SYDVKM. V lost 8 bases, J lost 4 bases, and 18 bases lay in between.

This clone was counted a few times. The DNA for the CDR3 is TGTGCCAGTAGTATATGGGGCGGGGCGAAGTATTTT. This sequence encodes CASSIWGGAKYF. The rearrangement uses TRBV19 and TRBJ2-3, with D maybe TRBD2 (6 bases). Germline V gene lookup returns CDR1 LNHDA and CDR2 SQIVND (reference sequence). The length of the CDR3 is 12 residues. V was shortened by 2 bases and J by 13 bases, with 13 bases between the two germline ends.